The 15 T cell receptor beta chains below were found in one sample sequenced in a study of HIV-infected patients and healthy controls. MiXCR, run by TCRdb on the 5' RACE reads, gives a single entry per CDR3 protein. Of some 20,000 distinct CDR3 sequences in the sample, approximately 18% were seen once. What was sequenced was CD8+ T cells from blood. The receptors derive from a human donor in good health.

This clonotype occurred a few times. This chain uses TRBV6-6 with TRBJ1-4; D not resolved. Between the trimmed V and J ends, which lost 2 bases and 7 bases, there was a span of 11 bases. Germline V gene lookup returns CDR1 MNHNY and CDR2 SVGAGI (reference sequence). The length of the CDR3 is 14 residues. CDR3 residues: CASSYPGEVEKLFF. CDR3 DNA: TGTGCCAGCAGTTACCCGGGAGAGGTTGAAAAACTGTTTTTT.

Only a few counts were recorded for this clonotype. The chain is built from TRBV11-2 and TRBJ2-3; D unresolved. This CDR3 region has 12 residues. V was pared by 3 bases and J by 2 bases, with 3 bases between. The germline V gene encodes CDR1 SGHAT and CDR2 FQNNGV. The CDR3 reads CASSLFTDTQYF. The CDR3, as DNA: TGTGCCAGCAGCTTGTTCACAGATACGCAGTATTTT. The variable domain in full, with the rest retrieved from reference TRBV11-2 and TRBJ2-3, is EAGVAQSPRYKIIEKRQSVAFWCNPISGHATLYWYQQILGQGPKLLIQFQNNGVVDDSQLPKDRFSAERLKGVDSTLKIQPAKLEDSAVYLCASSLFTDTQYFGPGTRLTVL.

J is TRBJ2-6 and V is TRBV27; possibly TRBD1 or TRBD2 for D (5 bases each). Germline V gene lookup returns CDR1 MNHEY and CDR2 SMNVEV (reference sequence). The CDR3 loop spans 15 amino acids. The V end was cut by 2 bases, the J end by 4 bases, with 9 bases between. The CDR3 is CASSLVGPGANVLTF. The CDR3 DNA reads TGTGCCAGCAGTTTAGTGGGACCAGGGGCCAACGTCCTGACTTTC.

This clonotype was detected many times. The V gene is TRBV7-9, the J gene TRBJ2-7, with TRBD2 as a possible D gene (6 bases). The CDR3 runs 12 residues. In germline, CDR1 is SEHNR, CDR2 FQNEAQ (reference sequence). Trimming removed 5 bases at V and 6 bases at J, with 11 bases between. CDR3 loop: CASSLGGVEQYF. The CDR3, as DNA: TGTGCCAGCAGCCTAGGAGGGGTCGAGCAGTACTTC.

In this sample, this clonotype turned up many times. J is TRBJ2-1 and V is TRBV19, with D possibly matching TRBD2 (5 bases). CDR3 size: 14 residues. The germline V and J ends were trimmed by 1 base and 4 bases, with 8 bases remaining between them. Germline V CDR1 and CDR2: LNHDA, SQIVND (reference sequence). CDR3 nucleotides: TGTGCCAGTAGTATAGTTAGCGCTTACAATGAGCAGTTCTTC. This gives the protein CASSIVSAYNEQFF.

This clonotype was detected ten times or more. V is TRBV15 and J is TRBJ1-1, with D perhaps TRBD1 (5 bases). Germline V lookup: CDR1 LNHNV, CDR2 YYDKDF (reference sequence). The CDR3 covers 14 residues. V lost 5 bases and J 0 bases, leaving 10 bases between the germline ends. The CDR3 protein is CATSGGSMNTEAFF. CDR3 bases: TGTGCCACCAGCGGGGGATCCATGAACACTGAAGCTTTCTTT.

This clonotype showed up many times. The chain recombines TRBV12-3 or TRBV12-4 with TRBJ2-3; 9 positions agree with TRBD2. The CDR3 is 17 amino acids. V lost 7 bases and J lost 2; bases outside the gene matches: 13. The CDR3 nucleotides read TGTGCCAGCACCAGCTCCCCGGGACTAGCTTTCACAGATACGCAGTATTTT. This encodes CASTSSPGLAFTDTQYF.

This clonotype showed up many times. The rearrangement uses TRBV20-1 and TRBJ1-1; 7 bases line up with TRBD1. V gave up 5 bases and J gave up 5 bases; unmatched junction bases: 8. The CDR3 loop spans 13 amino acids. Germline-derived CDR1 and CDR2 are DFQATT and SNEGSKA (reference sequence). The CDR3 sequence: CSARRRGLTEAFF. The DNA for the CDR3 is TGCAGTGCTCGCAGAAGGGGGCTGACTGAAGCTTTCTTT.

This clonotype was recorded many times. The chain recombines TRBV6-5 with TRBJ2-7; no definite D call. The CDR3 extends over 15 amino acids. V lost 5 bases and J 3 bases, leaving 17 bases between the germline ends. In germline, CDR1 is MNHEY, CDR2 SVGAGI. This CDR3 is CASSIARSAIYEQYF. The DNA of the CDR3 is TGTGCCAGCAGTATAGCCCGTTCCGCAATCTACGAGCAGTACTTC.

This clonotype was counted only a few times. V gene TRBV27 combines with J gene TRBJ1-5, with D unresolved. Germline V gene data show CDR1 as MNHEY and CDR2 as SMNVEV (reference sequence). V dropped 7 bases and J dropped 0 bases, with 16 bases sitting between them. This CDR3 is built from 16 residues. The CDR3 spells CASTPKGWNSNQPQHF. CDR3 DNA sequence: TGTGCCAGCACCCCTAAGGGCTGGAATAGCAATCAGCCCCAGCATTTT.

The sample holds many counts of this clonotype. The chain employs TRBV7-9 and TRBJ1-4, with 9 positions matching TRBD1. The CDR3 contains 15 residues. V gave up 2 bases and J gave up 7 bases; unmatched junction bases: 5. Looked up from germline, CDR1 is SEHNR and CDR2 is FQNEAQ (reference sequence). CDR3 sequence: CASSLPQGAVEKLFF. The CDR3 coding sequence is TGTGCCAGCAGCTTACCACAGGGGGCTGTTGAAAAACTGTTTTTT.

This clonotype was recorded at least ten times. The J gene is TRBJ1-6, the V gene TRBV4-1; D perhaps matches TRBD1 (5 bases). CDR1 MGHRA and CDR2 YSYEKL come from the germline V gene. The CDR3 has 13 residues. V lost 6 bases and J 7 bases, leaving 10 bases between the germline ends. CDR3 DNA sequence: TGCGCCAGCAGTCTAGGGGTAAATTCACCCCTCCACTTT. Protein: CASSLGVNSPLHF.

The rearrangement links TRBV20-1 to TRBJ2-3, with 9 bases aligning to TRBD2. Germline V gives CDR1 DFQATT, CDR2 SNEGSKA (reference sequence). V was pared by 7 bases and J by 2 bases, with 10 bases of the junction left unmatched. This CDR3 has 15 amino acids. The CDR3 DNA is TGCAGTGGGGGACGACTAGCGGACTACACAGATACGCAGTATTTT. Its translation: CSGGRLADYTDTQYF.

The V and J genes are TRBV7-2 and TRBJ2-7; D is undetermined. The CDR3 sequence is 13 residues long. The germline V gene encodes CDR1 SGHTA and CDR2 FQGNSA. Trimming stripped 2 bases from V and 5 bases from J, with 10 bases between. CDR3 nucleotide sequence: TGTGCCAGCAGCTTAACTGTCAGCCACGAGCAGTACTTC. It yields the protein CASSLTVSHEQYF. Looking up the rest from reference TRBV7-2 and TRBJ2-7 gives the full variable domain: GAGVSQSPSNKVTEKGKDVELRCDPISGHTALYWYRQSLGQGLEFLIYFQGNSAPDKSGLPSDRFSAERTGGSVSTLTIQRTQQEDSAVYLCASSLTVSHEQYFGPGTRLTVT.

The rearrangement links TRBV7-9 to TRBJ1-2, with D possibly being TRBD1 (6 bases). This CDR3 spans 12 amino acids. V lost 6 bases to trimming and J lost 6 bases, with 11 bases between them. Looked up from germline, CDR1 is SEHNR and CDR2 is FQNEAQ (reference sequence). Here the CDR3 reads CASSYGQNGYTF. In nucleotides, the CDR3 is TGTGCCAGCAGTTATGGACAGAATGGCTACACCTTC.